This T cell receptor beta chain came from a study of OX40 agonist ivuxolimab in advanced cancers. Turning to the study itself: Intravenous ivuxolimab was administered to patients every 2 weeks at 0.01 to 10 mg/kg.

Between the trimmed V and J ends, which lost 4 bases and 7 bases, there was a span of 16 bases. The germline CDR1 and CDR2 sequences are LNHDA and SQIVND (reference sequence). The CDR3 has 14 residues. Sequencing used immunoSEQ multiplex PCR; TCRdb keeps in-frame clones, though not all of them. The sample lists approximately 110,000 clones; around 93% were seen once. The chain recombines TRBV19 with TRBJ1-1, with a possible D match to TRBD1 (6 bases). The sample in question was CD4+ or CD8+ T cells sorted from blood, obtained in a trial of the OX40 agonist ivuxolimab. This TCR derives from an adult with an advanced solid tumor such as melanoma, head and neck, liver or kidney cancer. The CDR3 here is CASSTSRKTGEAFF. As DNA, the CDR3 is TGTGCCAGTAGTACCTCAAGGAAGACAGGTGAAGCTTTCTTT. The full variable domain, its missing parts supplied by reference TRBV19 and TRBJ1-1, is DGGITQSPKYLFRKEGQNVTLSCEQNLNHDAMYWYRQDPGQGLRLIYYSQIVNDFQKGDIAEGYSVSREKKESFPLTVTSAQKNPTAFYLCASSTSRKTGEAFFGQGTRLTVV.